This T cell receptor (beta chain) was identified during a study of T cell responses to AZD1222 COVID-19 vaccine. In the case of this clone: Antigen specificity is unknown.

Findings of the study overall: CD4 TCRs associated with vaccination spanned spike, dominating at 160-218 and 743-854. Within unmutated variant regions lay the reported targets of nearly half of spike-specific TCRs. Donors in the cohort were predominantly white British and more often female, and clonal diversity was possibly underestimated.

Clones were read by immunoSEQ multiplex PCR, and TCRdb kept only the in-frame ones, dropping some. The sample records about 150,000 clones, about nine tenths being singletons. This CDR3 is built from 14 residues. Germline-derived CDR1 and CDR2 are MGHDK and SYGVNS. With 6 bases removed from V and 5 bases from J, the gap between germline ends came to 13 bases. The V gene is TRBV25-1, the J gene TRBJ2-2; the D gene could be TRBD1 or TRBD2 (5 bases each). Sequenced here: peripheral blood, sampled on day 0 of MenACWY control vaccination. This TCR was sampled from an adult in good health. CDR3 sequence reads: CASRGRGRTGELFF. As DNA, the CDR3 is TGTGCCAGCAGGGGACGAGGGCGTACCGGGGAGCTGTTTTTT. Using reference TRBV25-1 and TRBJ2-2 for the parts outside the CDR3, the full variable domain is EADIYQTPRYLVIGTGKKITLECSQTMGHDKMYWYQQDPGMELHLIHYSYGVNSTEKGDLSSESTVSRIRTEHFPLTLESARPSHTSQYLCASRGRGRTGELFFGEGSRLTVL.